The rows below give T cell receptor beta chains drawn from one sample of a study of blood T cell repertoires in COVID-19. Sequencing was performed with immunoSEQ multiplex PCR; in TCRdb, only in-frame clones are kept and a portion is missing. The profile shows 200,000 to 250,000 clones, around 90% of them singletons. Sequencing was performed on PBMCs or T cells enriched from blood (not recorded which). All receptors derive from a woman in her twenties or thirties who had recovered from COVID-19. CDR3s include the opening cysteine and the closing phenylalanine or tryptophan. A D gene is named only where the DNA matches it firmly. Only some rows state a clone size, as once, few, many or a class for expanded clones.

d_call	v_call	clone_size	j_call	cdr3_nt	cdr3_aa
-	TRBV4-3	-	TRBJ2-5	TGCGCCAGCAGCCAAGACCGGGCGGGTCAAGAGACCCAGTACTTC	CASSQDRAGQETQYF
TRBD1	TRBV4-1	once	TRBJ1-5	TGCGCCAGCAGCCAAGATCATGTTCTGACAGGGGGGAATCAGCCCCAGCATTTT	CASSQDHVLTGGNQPQHF
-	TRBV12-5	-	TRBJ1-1	TGTGCTAGTGCAGGGCCATTGAACACTGAAGCTTTCTTT	CASAGPLNTEAFF
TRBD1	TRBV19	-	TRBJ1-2	TGTGCCAGTAGCCATGGACAGGAGCGGAATGGCTACACCTTC	CASSHGQERNGYTF
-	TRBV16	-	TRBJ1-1	TGTGCCAGCAGCGTTGCGATAAACACTGAAGCTTTCTTT	CASSVAINTEAFF
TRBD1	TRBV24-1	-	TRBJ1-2	TGTGCCACCAGTGACCAAGACAGGGATTATGGCTACACCTTC	CATSDQDRDYGYTF
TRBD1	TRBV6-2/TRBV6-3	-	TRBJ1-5	TGTGCCAGCAGTTACGACAGGGTATTGGTCAATCAGCCCCAGCATTTT	CASSYDRVLVNQPQHF
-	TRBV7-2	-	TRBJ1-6	TGTGCCAGCAGCTTCCAGGGATCCAATTCACCCCTCCACTTT	CASSFQGSNSPLHF
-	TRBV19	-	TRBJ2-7	TGTGCCAGTACCGGGAACTTCAACGAGCAGTACTTC	CASTGNFNEQYF
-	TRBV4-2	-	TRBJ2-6	TGTGCCAGCAACTCGAGGCTGCGGGCCAACGTCCTGACTTTC	CASNSRLRANVLTF
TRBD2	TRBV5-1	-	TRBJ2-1	TGCGCCAGTGAGAGCGGGGGGACTCACAATGAGCAGTTCTTC	CASESGGTHNEQFF
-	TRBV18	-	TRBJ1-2	TGTGCCAGCTCACCAAACAGCAACTATGGCTACACCTTC	CASSPNSNYGYTF
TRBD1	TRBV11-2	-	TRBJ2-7	TGTGCCAGCAGCTTAGACCGGGACAGGGCCTACGAGCAGTACTTC	CASSLDRDRAYEQYF
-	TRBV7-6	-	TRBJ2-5	TGTGCCAGCAGCTTAGTTGCGGGGCGGGAGACCCAGTACTTC	CASSLVAGRETQYF
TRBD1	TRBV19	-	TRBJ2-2	TGTGCCAGTCAACAGGGGGCCGGGGAGCTGTTTTTT	CASQQGAGELFF
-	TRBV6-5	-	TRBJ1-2	TGTGCCAGCAGACAGGGTGGCTATGGCTACACCTTC	CASRQGGYGYTF
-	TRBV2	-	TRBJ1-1	TGTGCCATCCCCCGGGGAGGGGGGCCCTCTGAAGCTTTCTTT	CAIPRGGGPSEAFF
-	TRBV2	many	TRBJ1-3	TGTGCCAGCATATCGGGGGGCTCGGAAAACACCATATATTTT	CASISGGSENTIYF
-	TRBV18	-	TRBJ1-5	TGTGCCAGCTCACCTGGCAGAGGGGGAAATCAGCCCCAGCATTTT	CASSPGRGGNQPQHF
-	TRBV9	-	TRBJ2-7	TGTGCCAGCAGCGTGGGGAGCGGCACCTACGAGCAGTACTTC	CASSVGSGTYEQYF
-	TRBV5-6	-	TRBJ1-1	TGTGCCAGCAGCTTCCCAGGGTCCCCTGAAGCTTTCTTT	CASSFPGSPEAFF
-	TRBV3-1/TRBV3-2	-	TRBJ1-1	TGTGCCAGCAGCCAAGATCCAGGGTCGAGCATGAACACTGAAGCTTTCTTT	CASSQDPGSSMNTEAFF
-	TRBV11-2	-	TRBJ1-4	TGTGCCAGCAGCTTATTCGTCCAGGGTGGTGAAAAACTGTTTTTT	CASSLFVQGGEKLFF
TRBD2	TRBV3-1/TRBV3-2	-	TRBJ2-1	TGTGCCAGCAGCCCACTAGGACTAGCGGACAATGAGCAGTTCTTC	CASSPLGLADNEQFF
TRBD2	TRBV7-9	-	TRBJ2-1	TGTGCCAGCAGCTTGAGCGGGGGGGTGTCTGAGCAGTTCTTC	CASSLSGGVSEQFF
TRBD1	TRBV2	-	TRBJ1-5	TGTGCCAGCAGAGGAACACGACAGGGCCGAAGCAATCAGCCCCAGCATTTT	CASRGTRQGRSNQPQHF
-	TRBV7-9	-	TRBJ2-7	TGTGCCAGCAGCTCGCTCGGGCAGGGCAAGCAGTACTTC	CASSSLGQGKQYF
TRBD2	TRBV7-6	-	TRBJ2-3	TGTGCCAGCAGCCTAGAGCGGGGGGAAAGCACAGATACGCAGTATTTT	CASSLERGESTDTQYF
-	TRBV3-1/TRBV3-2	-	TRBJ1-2	TGTGCCACACAGGGTTGGGAAGATGGCTACACCTTC	CATQGWEDGYTF
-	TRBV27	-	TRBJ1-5	TGTGCCAGCAGTTTACCAGGGGCGGATCAGCCCCAGCATTTT	CASSLPGADQPQHF
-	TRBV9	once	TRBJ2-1	TGTGCCAGCACCGGCCCTGGTAGGGGGGGGAGCTCCTACAATGAGCAGTTCTTC	CASTGPGRGGSSYNEQFF
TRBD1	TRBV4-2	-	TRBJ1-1	TGTGCCAGCAGAAGGGACAGGACTAACACTGAAGCTTTCTTT	CASRRDRTNTEAFF
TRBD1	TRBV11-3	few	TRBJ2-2	TGTGCCAGCAGCCGGGACGGGACAGGGGGTAGGACCGGGGAGCTGTTTTTT	CASSRDGTGGRTGELFF
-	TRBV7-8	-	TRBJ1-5	TGTGCCAGCAGCTTAGACAGGGATCAGCCCCAGCATTTT	CASSLDRDQPQHF
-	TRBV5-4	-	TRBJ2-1	TGTGCCAGCAGCCGGACTGAAAATGAGCAGTTCTTC	CASSRTENEQFF
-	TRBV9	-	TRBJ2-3	TGTGCCAGCAGCGTCTGGGGGGTTGGGACAGATACGCAGTATTTT	CASSVWGVGTDTQYF
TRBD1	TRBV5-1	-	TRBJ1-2	TGCGCCAGCAGCTTAACTCGGCATACAGGGGAGGACTATGGCTACACCTTC	CASSLTRHTGEDYGYTF
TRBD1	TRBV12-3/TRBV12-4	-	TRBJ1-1	TGTGCCAGCAAGGGGACAGGGGGCGTTGAAGCTTTCTTT	CASKGTGGVEAFF
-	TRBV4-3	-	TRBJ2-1	TGCGCCAGCAGCCAAGGAGGTAACAATGAGCAGTTCTTC	CASSQGGNNEQFF
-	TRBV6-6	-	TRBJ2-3	TGTGCCAGCAGTTACCTCGGACAGGAGGGAGATACGCAGTATTTT	CASSYLGQEGDTQYF
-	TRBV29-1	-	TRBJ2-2	TGCAGCGTTGAAGAACATATCGCGAACACCGGGGAGCTGTTTTTT	CSVEEHIANTGELFF
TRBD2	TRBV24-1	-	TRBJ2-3	TGTGCCACCAGTGTGGCGGGGGGAAGCACAGATACGCAGTATTTT	CATSVAGGSTDTQYF